A single sample is the source of the 32 T cell receptor beta chains below, sequenced in a study of cytotoxic CD8 clonotypes in ibrutinib-treated CLL. Profiled with immunoSEQ multiplex PCR; TCRdb holds only in-frame clones, not every one. The sample holds roughly 330,000 clones, roughly 70% seen once. This specimen was PBMCs, taken after 36 months of ibrutinib treatment. Receptors originate from a human donor with chronic lymphocytic leukemia.

This rearrangement joins TRBV28 to TRBJ1-5, with D possibly matching TRBD1 (6 bases). Trimming stripped 5 bases from V and 1 base from J, with 15 bases between. The CDR3 has 16 residues. The germline gives CDR1 MDHEN, CDR2 SYDVKM. Here the CDR3 reads CASSELGGTSNQPQHF. DNA for the CDR3: TGTGCCAGCAGTGAGCTAGGGGGGACCAGCAATCAGCCCCAGCATTTT.

The chain couples TRBV19 to TRBJ2-7; TRBD2 is a possible D gene (6 bases). The CDR3 covers 12 residues. Germline V gene data show CDR1 as LNHDA and CDR2 as SQIVND (reference sequence). Trimming shortened V by 7 bases and J by 6 bases, and 13 bases separated the two germline ends. The DNA for the CDR3 is TGTGCCAGTACCGGGGGACTTGGCGAGCAGTACTTC. Protein sequence: CASTGGLGEQYF.

CDR3 region: CASSVASGTPYEQYF. The CDR3 region has the DNA TGTGCCAGCAGCGTAGCTAGCGGGACCCCCTACGAGCAGTACTTC. The chain is built from TRBV9 and TRBJ2-7, with 9 bases identical to TRBD2. V lost 0 bases, J lost 2 bases, and 3 bases stayed unmatched. This CDR3 spans 15 amino acids. Germline V lookup: CDR1 SGDLS, CDR2 YYNGEE.

The chain recombines TRBV10-3 with TRBJ2-5; TRBD2 might be the D (5 bases). Trimming shortened V by 2 bases and J by 3 bases, and 10 bases separated the two germline ends. This CDR3 comprises 14 residues. Germline loops: CDR1 ENHRY, CDR2 SYGVKD. The DNA of the CDR3 is TGTGCCATCAGTGAGAAACGGCGGGAAGAGACCCAGTACTTC. Amino acids: CAISEKRREETQYF.

In its sample, this clone was seen a few times. Since a much larger clone is just one base distant, this may be a read error. The rearrangement joins TRBV9 to TRBJ2-2; D uncertain. CDR3 length equals 12 residues. Germline V gene lookup returns CDR1 SGDLS and CDR2 YYNGEE. V gave up 4 bases and J gave up 1 base, with 2 bases separating them. Here the CDR3 DNA reads TGTGCCAGCAGCTTGAACACCGGGGAGCTGTTTTTT. It specifies CASSLNTGELFF.

The chain is built from TRBV2 and TRBJ2-7; 12 bases are shared with TRBD1. Losses at the gene ends were 7 bases for V and 4 bases for J; bases not matched to a gene: 2. The CDR3 extends over 13 amino acids. Germline V gene lookup returns CDR1 SNHLY and CDR2 FYNNEI. The CDR3 coding sequence is TGTGCCAGCAAGGGACAGGGGGCATACGAGCAGTACTTC. The encoded protein is CASKGQGAYEQYF. Using reference TRBV2 and TRBJ2-7 for the parts outside the CDR3, the full variable domain is EPEVTQTPSHQVTQMGQEVILRCVPISNHLYFYWYRQILGQKVEFLVSFYNNEISEKSEIFDDQFSVERPDGSNFTLKIRSTKLEDSAMYFCASKGQGAYEQYFGPGTRLTVT.

The chain has TRBV4-3 and TRBJ1-1; D is uncertain. The CDR3 loop spans 14 amino acids. Germline-derived CDR1 and CDR2 are LGHNA and YSLEER. Trimming stripped 1 base from V and 6 bases from J, with 12 bases between. The CDR3 loop is CASSQVWKKSEAFF. The CDR3 nucleotides are TGCGCCAGCAGCCAAGTATGGAAGAAATCTGAAGCTTTCTTT.

The rearrangement joins TRBV4-3 to TRBJ2-7; 9 nucleotides line up with TRBD2. The CDR3 totals 14 residues. Germline CDR1 and CDR2: LGHNA and YSLEER. The V gene end was trimmed by 6 bases and the J gene end by 4 bases; junction bases not matched to a gene: 7. The CDR3 coding sequence is TGCGCCAGCAGTTTAACAGCGGGAGGTTACGAGCAGTACTTC. This encodes CASSLTAGGYEQYF.

The J gene is TRBJ2-7, the V gene TRBV11-2, with 7 bases that match TRBD2. The ends lost 5 bases at V and 7 bases at J; junction bases unmatched: 8. The CDR3 totals 13 residues. Germline V gives CDR1 SGHAT, CDR2 FQNNGV. The CDR3 protein is CASSRSREREQYF. The CDR3 bases are TGTGCCAGCAGCCGCTCGCGGGAGAGGGAGCAGTACTTC.

J is TRBJ1-1 and V is TRBV9; no clear D. This CDR3 spans 13 amino acids. Germline assignment: CDR1 SGDLS and CDR2 YYNGEE. Trimming took off 3 bases at V and 4 bases at J, with 10 bases between the two ends. For the CDR3, the DNA is TGTGCCAGCAGCGCCGCTGCAGTCACTGAAGCTTTCTTT. This encodes CASSAAAVTEAFF.

This clone was seen only once. The chain employs TRBV10-3 and TRBJ2-7; D not resolved. V lost 7 bases and J lost 0, with 7 bases in between. In germline, CDR1 is ENHRY, CDR2 SYGVKD. The CDR3 has 12 amino acids. CDR3 in amino acids: CAITGNSYEQYF. The CDR3 DNA reads as TGTGCCATCACGGGCAACTCCTACGAGCAGTACTTC.

CDR3 loop: CASSDRIEQFF. The CDR3 DNA reads TGTGCCAGCAGTGATAGGATAGAGCAGTTCTTC. The chain links TRBV25-1 to TRBJ2-1; D gene unclear. The length of the CDR3 is 11 residues. In germline, CDR1 is MGHDK, CDR2 SYGVNS. V was pared by 3 bases and J by 10 bases, with 7 bases between.

The chain links TRBV10-3 to TRBJ1-5, with unresolved D. The CDR3 totals 12 residues. V was clipped by 2 bases and J by 6 bases, with 5 bases between them. Germline CDR1 ENHRY, CDR2 SYGVKD. The CDR3 DNA is TGTGCCATCAGTGAGCTTGGTCAGCCCCAGCATTTT. As protein: CAISELGQPQHF.

The rearrangement links TRBV6-5 to TRBJ2-7; the D is unclear. This CDR3 is built from 15 residues. Trimming took off 2 bases at V and 0 bases at J, with 11 bases between the two ends. Germline V gene lookup returns CDR1 MNHEY and CDR2 SVGAGI. CDR3 coding DNA: TGTGCCAGCAGTTACGTAGGCGGTTCCTCCTACGAGCAGTACTTC. It specifies CASSYVGGSSYEQYF.

The CDR3 DNA reads as TGTGCCAGCAGTTTAAGCGGGCTAGCGGGGCAATACAATGAGCAGTTCTTC. Translating it yields CASSLSGLAGQYNEQFF. The rearrangement joins TRBV27 to TRBJ2-1, with 9 bases that match TRBD2. The V gene's germline CDR1 is MNHEY and CDR2 SMNVEV (reference sequence). The V and J ends lost 2 bases and 4 bases, in that order; junction bases with no gene match: 9. The CDR3 is 17 residues long.

This chain uses TRBV27 with TRBJ2-1; D is possibly TRBD2 (6 bases). The germline gives CDR1 MNHEY, CDR2 SMNVEV (reference sequence). This CDR3 has 13 residues. V lost 2 bases and J 10 bases, leaving 12 bases between the germline ends. In DNA, the CDR3 is TGTGCCAGCAGTTTACGGCGACTAGGAGAGCAGTTCTTC. Translated, it gives CASSLRRLGEQFF.

This clone was detected a few times. V and J are TRBV5-1 and TRBJ1-6, with D possibly matching TRBD1 (6 bases). CDR3 length equals 14 residues. Germline CDR1 reads SGHRS; CDR2 reads YFSETQ. The ends were cut back, 3 bases at V and 5 bases at J, with 9 bases in the middle. In DNA, the CDR3 is TGCGCCAGCAGCTACGGGACACATAATTCACCCCTCCACTTT. Its translation: CASSYGTHNSPLHF. Drawing the rest from reference TRBV5-1 and TRBJ1-6, the complete variable domain is KAGVTQTPRYLIKTRGQQVTLSCSPISGHRSVSWYQQTPGQGLQFLFEYFSETQRNKGNFPGRFSGRQFSNSRSEMNVSTLELGDSALYLCASSYGTHNSPLHFGNGTRLTVT.

The CDR3 DNA reads TGTGCCAGTAGTACCTCCCGGTGGAGCTTCTACGAGCAGTACTTC. Protein: CASSTSRWSFYEQYF. The gene calls are TRBV19 and TRBJ2-7; D unresolved. Trimming cost V 4 bases and J 3 bases, with 16 bases left between them. The CDR3 loop spans 15 amino acids. From germline, CDR1 is LNHDA and CDR2 SQIVND (reference sequence). The whole variable domain, filled in from reference TRBV19 and TRBJ2-7, reads DGGITQSPKYLFRKEGQNVTLSCEQNLNHDAMYWYRQDPGQGLRLIYYSQIVNDFQKGDIAEGYSVSREKKESFPLTVTSAQKNPTAFYLCASSTSRWSFYEQYFGPGTRLTVT.

V is TRBV2 and J is TRBJ2-1; D remains unclear. Germline CDR1 is SNHLY and CDR2 is FYNNEI. The CDR3 has 16 residues. Trimming cost V 5 bases and J 2 bases, with 16 bases left between them. The CDR3, as DNA: TGTGCCAGCAGTTATTATTTGGATTCTCCCTACAATGAGCAGTTCTTC. Residues: CASSYYLDSPYNEQFF.

The V call is TRBV29-1, the J call TRBJ2-2; maybe TRBD1 (6 bases). With 0 bases removed from V and 1 base from J, the gap between germline ends came to 9 bases. Germline-derived CDR1 and CDR2 are SQVTM and ANQGSEA. The CDR3 has 15 residues. CDR3 DNA: TGCAGCGTTGAAGAGGACAGCCAGAACACCGGGGAGCTGTTTTTT. It codes for CSVEEDSQNTGELFF.

The V gene is TRBV7-8, the J gene TRBJ2-7; possibly TRBD1 for D (6 bases). The CDR3 length is 14 residues. Trimming took off 0 bases at V and 4 bases at J, with 10 bases between the two ends. The germline V gene encodes CDR1 SGHVS and CDR2 FQNEAQ. The CDR3 DNA follows: TGTGCCAGCAGCTTAGCGGGGGCGAAATACGAGCAGTACTTC. Translation: CASSLAGAKYEQYF.

CDR3 sequence reads: CASSLELGSGTDTQYF. In nucleotides, the CDR3 is TGCGCCAGCAGCCTCGAACTGGGGTCTGGCACAGATACGCAGTATTTT. The chain is built from TRBV5-1 and TRBJ2-3; D is unclear. This CDR3 has 16 residues. V lost 4 bases and J lost 1, with 16 bases in between. The germline V gene has CDR1 SGHRS and CDR2 YFSETQ.

The chain carries TRBV28 and TRBJ2-3; maybe TRBD2 (7 bases). CDR1 is MDHEN and CDR2 is SYDVKM in the germline V gene. This CDR3 spans 16 amino acids. Trimming shortened V by 4 bases and J by 3 bases, and 17 bases separated the two germline ends. The CDR3 bases are TGTGCCAGCAGTTACCCGGCGGGGGCTTTTACAGATACGCAGTATTTT. Its translation is CASSYPAGAFTDTQYF.

The sample holds one count of this clone. The chain employs TRBV7-2 and TRBJ2-7, with 13 bases identical to TRBD2. Germline CDR1 reads SGHTA; CDR2 reads FQGNSA. The length of the CDR3 is 17 residues. The ends lost 5 bases at V and 0 bases at J; junction bases unmatched: 7. The CDR3 reads CASSRTSGSPSSYEQYF. The DNA of the CDR3 is TGTGCCAGCAGCCGGACTAGCGGGAGCCCTAGCTCCTACGAGCAGTACTTC.

The genes are TRBV5-6 and TRBJ1-2, with 8 bases aligning to TRBD1. From germline, CDR1 is SGHDT and CDR2 YYEEEE. This CDR3 is 17 amino acids long. J was trimmed by 7 bases and V by 0 bases; bases with no gene match: 14. The CDR3 DNA reads as TGTGCCAGCAGCTTGGACGGATGGGGTCAGGGGGCAGGTGGCTACACCTTC. Amino acids: CASSLDGWGQGAGGYTF. The full variable domain, its missing parts supplied by reference TRBV5-6 and TRBJ1-2, is DAGVTQSPTHLIKTRGQQVTLRCSPKSGHDTVSWYQQALGQGPQFIFQYYEEEERQRGNFPDRFSGHQFPNYSSELNVNALLLGDSALYLCASSLDGWGQGAGGYTFGSGTRLTVV.

The V and J genes are TRBV2 and TRBJ2-7; no firm D call. Germline CDR1 and CDR2: SNHLY and FYNNEI. V was shortened by 6 bases and J by 4 bases, with 7 bases between the two germline ends. The CDR3 contains 11 residues. The DNA of the CDR3 is TGTGCCAGCAGCGCAGCGTACGAGCAGTACTTC. Translating it yields CASSAAYEQYF.

This sequence joins TRBV14 and TRBJ2-5, with D tentatively TRBD1 or TRBD2 (6 bases each). The CDR3 is 16 residues long. Trimming cost V 1 base and J 5 bases, with 17 bases left between them. Germline CDR1 is SGHDN and CDR2 is FVKESK. The CDR3 DNA reads as TGTGCCAGCAGCCAAGGAAGTCCGGGGGCTTTGGAGACCCAGTACTTC. Protein: CASSQGSPGALETQYF.

This clone was seen once. CDR3 in amino acids: CASSLEGLLAGVEQFF. The CDR3 DNA reads as TGTGCCAGCAGCTTAGAGGGCCTACTAGCGGGAGTTGAGCAGTTCTTC. The chain has TRBV11-2 and TRBJ2-1; 11 nucleotides align to TRBD2. Per germline, CDR1 SGHAT and CDR2 FQNNGV. This CDR3 has 16 residues. The ends lost 0 bases at V and 9 bases at J; junction bases unmatched: 7.

This clone was seen a few times. The chain combines TRBV11-2 with TRBJ2-1; no definite D call. The CDR3 runs to 13 residues. Per the germline V gene, CDR1 is SGHAT and CDR2 is FQNNGV. Deletions cut 2 bases from V and 5 bases from J, with 7 bases between. The CDR3 DNA sequence: TGTGCCAGCAGCTTACCGACGGACAATGAGCAGTTCTTC. Amino acids: CASSLPTDNEQFF.

The chain has TRBV6-6 and TRBJ2-7; D call uncertain. V lost 5 bases to trimming and J lost 2 bases, with 10 bases between them. The CDR3 spans 13 residues. Germline CDR1 is MNHNY and CDR2 is SVGAGI (reference sequence). Here the CDR3 DNA reads TGTGCCAGCAGTCCCTATGGGACCTACGAGCAGTACTTC. Encoded protein: CASSPYGTYEQYF.

A few counts support this clone. The CDR3 DNA sequence: TGCAGCGTTGAAGAGCAGACAGGGTGGCCCTACGAGCAGTACTTC. It yields the protein CSVEEQTGWPYEQYF. The chain couples TRBV29-1 to TRBJ2-7; 7 nucleotides match TRBD1. Trimming cost V 0 bases and J 2 bases; bases outside gene matches: 7. This CDR3 region has 15 residues. The germline V gene has CDR1 SQVTM and CDR2 ANQGSEA.

This rearrangement joins TRBV2 to TRBJ2-7, with D unclear. V was shortened by 4 bases and J by 6 bases, with 7 bases between the two germline ends. The CDR3 covers 11 residues. Germline values: CDR1 SNHLY, CDR2 FYNNEI. As DNA, the CDR3 is TGTGCCAGCAGTGCGTGGGGCGAGCAGTACTTC. It specifies CASSAWGEQYF.